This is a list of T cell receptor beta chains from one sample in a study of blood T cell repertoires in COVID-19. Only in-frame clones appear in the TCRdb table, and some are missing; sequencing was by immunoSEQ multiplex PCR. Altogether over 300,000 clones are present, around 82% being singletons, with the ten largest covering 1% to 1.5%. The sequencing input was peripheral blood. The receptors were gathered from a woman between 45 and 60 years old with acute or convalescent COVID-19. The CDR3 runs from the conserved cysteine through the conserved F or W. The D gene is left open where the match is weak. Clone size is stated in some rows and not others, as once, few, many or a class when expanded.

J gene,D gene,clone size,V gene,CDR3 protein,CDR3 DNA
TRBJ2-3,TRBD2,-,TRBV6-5,CASSRTFTGGTQYF,TGTGCCAGCAGTCGGACCTTCACGGGGGGTACGCAGTATTTT
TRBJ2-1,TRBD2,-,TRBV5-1,CASSWTSGEQFF,TGCGCCAGCAGCTGGACTAGCGGGGAGCAGTTCTTC
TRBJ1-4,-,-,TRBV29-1,CSVLQNEKLFF,TGCAGCGTTTTACAGAATGAAAAACTGTTTTTT
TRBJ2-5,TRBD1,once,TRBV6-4,CASSRDRGETQYF,TGTGCCAGCAGCCGTGACAGGGGAGAGACCCAGTACTTC
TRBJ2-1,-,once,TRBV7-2,CASSLQGAGEQFF,TGTGCCAGCAGCTTACAGGGAGCGGGCGAGCAGTTCTTC
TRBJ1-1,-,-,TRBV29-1,CSVETDYPGAFF,TGCAGCGTTGAAACCGACTACCCTGGGGCTTTCTTT
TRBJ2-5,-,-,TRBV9,CASSVGTSRQETQYF,TGTGCCAGCAGCGTAGGGACTTCCCGACAAGAGACCCAGTACTTC
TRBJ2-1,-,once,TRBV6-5,CASSYQNEQFF,TGTGCCAGCAGCTATCAAAATGAGCAGTTCTTC
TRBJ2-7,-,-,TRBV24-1,CATSYEATYEQYF,TGTGCCACCAGTTATGAGGCTACCTACGAGCAGTACTTC
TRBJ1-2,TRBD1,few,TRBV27,CASSPQGVYGYTF,TGTGCCAGCAGTCCACAGGGGGTTTATGGCTACACCTTC
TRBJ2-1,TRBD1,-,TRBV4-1,CASSRVAGGSYNEQFF,TGCGCCAGCAGCAGGGTGGCAGGGGGCTCCTACAATGAGCAGTTCTTC
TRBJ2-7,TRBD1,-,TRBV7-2,CASSQDRGSYEQYF,TGTGCCAGCAGTCAAGACAGGGGCTCCTACGAGCAGTACTTC
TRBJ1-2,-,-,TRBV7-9,CASSLEGGYTF,TGTGCCAGCAGCTTGGAGGGTGGCTACACCTTC
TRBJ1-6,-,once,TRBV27,CASSLTLGGGGSPLHF,TGTGCCAGCAGTTTAACCCTCGGGGGGGGAGGGTCACCCCTCCACTTT
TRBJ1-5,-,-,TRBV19,CASTAGGISNQPQHF,TGTGCCAGTACCGCGGGCGGCATAAGCAATCAGCCCCAGCATTTT
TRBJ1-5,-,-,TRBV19,CASSQQGAGQPQHF,TGTGCCAGTAGCCAACAGGGCGCCGGCCAGCCCCAGCATTTT
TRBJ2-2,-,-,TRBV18,CASSPARGDTGELFF,TGTGCCAGCTCACCGGCCAGGGGGGACACCGGGGAGCTGTTTTTT
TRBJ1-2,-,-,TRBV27,CASSFGREGRYGYTF,TGTGCCAGCAGTTTTGGCAGGGAGGGGCGTTATGGCTACACCTTC
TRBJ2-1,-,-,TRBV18,CASSPSGYEQFF,TGTGCCAGCTCACCTTCAGGCTATGAGCAGTTCTTC
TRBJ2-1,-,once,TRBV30,CAWLHHPRGRERNEQFF,TGTGCCTGGCTACATCATCCTAGGGGAAGGGAAAGGAATGAGCAGTTCTTC
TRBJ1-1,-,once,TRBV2,CASSDTRTEAFF,TGTGCCAGCAGTGATACCCGGACTGAAGCTTTCTTT
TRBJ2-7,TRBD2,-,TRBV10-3,CAISFTGTSGNEQYF,TGTGCCATCTCTTTTACCGGGACTAGCGGTAACGAGCAGTACTTC
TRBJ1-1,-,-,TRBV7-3,CASSLATGLGTEAFF,TGTGCCAGCAGCTTAGCCACGGGACTCGGCACTGAAGCTTTCTTT
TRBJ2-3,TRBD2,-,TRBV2,CASSRGASGGLTDTQYF,TGTGCCAGCAGTCGAGGGGCCAGCGGGGGACTCACAGATACGCAGTATTTT
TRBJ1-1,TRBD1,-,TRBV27,CASSLSRQGGTEAFF,TGTGCCAGCAGTTTATCCCGGCAGGGGGGCACTGAAGCTTTCTTT
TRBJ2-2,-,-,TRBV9,CASSVVADSGELFF,TGTGCCAGCAGCGTAGTAGCGGACTCCGGGGAGCTGTTTTTT
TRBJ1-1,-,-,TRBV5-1,CASMEGAMNTEAFF,TGCGCCAGCATGGAGGGAGCCATGAACACTGAAGCTTTCTTT
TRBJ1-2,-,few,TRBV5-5,CASSGNRTGINYGYTF,TGTGCCAGCAGCGGAAACAGAACAGGGATTAACTATGGCTACACCTTC
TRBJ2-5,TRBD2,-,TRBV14,CASSQVGSGVSSQYF,TGTGCCAGCAGCCAAGTGGGGAGCGGGGTTTCGTCCCAGTACTTC
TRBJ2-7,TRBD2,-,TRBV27,CASARGAGGSYEQYF,TGTGCCAGCGCCCGAGGGGCGGGAGGTTCGTACGAGCAGTACTTC
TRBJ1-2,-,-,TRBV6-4,CASSPDRQLGYGYTF,TGTGCCAGCAGCCCCGACAGACAGCTTGGCTATGGCTACACCTTC
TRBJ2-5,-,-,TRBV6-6,CASSPAGQETQYF,TGTGCCAGCAGCCCGGCGGGGCAAGAGACCCAGTACTTC
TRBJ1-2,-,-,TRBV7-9,CASSLPGHFTGYTF,TGTGCCAGCAGCTTACCAGGCCACTTCACCGGCTACACCTTC
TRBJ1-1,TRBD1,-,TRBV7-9,CASSLDRDTEAFF,TGTGCCAGCAGCCTGGACAGGGACACTGAAGCTTTCTTT
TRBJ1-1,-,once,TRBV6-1,CASSDTRNTEAFF,TGTGCCAGCAGTGATACCAGGAACACTGAAGCTTTCTTT
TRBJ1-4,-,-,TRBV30,CAWSVAGSEKLFF,TGTGCCTGGAGTGTAGCGGGCTCTGAAAAACTGTTTTTT
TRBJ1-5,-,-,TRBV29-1,CSVGGHDGPQHF,TGCAGCGTTGGAGGACACGACGGGCCCCAGCATTTT
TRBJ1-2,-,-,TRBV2,CASGRLAPNYGYTF,TGTGCCAGCGGTCGGTTAGCCCCCAACTATGGCTACACCTTC
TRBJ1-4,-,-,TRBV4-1,CASRGSPATNEKLFF,TGCGCCAGCCGGGGTTCACCTGCAACTAATGAAAAACTGTTTTTT
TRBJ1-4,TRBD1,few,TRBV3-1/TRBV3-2,CASSRLGTGDVKLFF,TGTGCCAGCAGCCGTCTCGGGACAGGGGATGTAAAACTGTTTTTT
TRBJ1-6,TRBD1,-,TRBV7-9,CASRTSTGNSYNSPLHF,TGTGCCAGCAGGACATCGACAGGGAATTCTTATAATTCACCCCTCCACTTT
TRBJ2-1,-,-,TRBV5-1,CASSSQEGSYNEQFF,TGCGCCAGCAGCTCACAGGAGGGCTCCTACAATGAGCAGTTCTTC
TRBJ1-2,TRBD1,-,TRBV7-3,CASSAPGGGLGYTF,TGTGCCAGCAGCGCCCCGGGAGGGGGCCTTGGCTACACCTTC
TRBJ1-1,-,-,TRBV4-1,CASSQVTGNTEAFF,TGCGCCAGCAGCCAAGTAACAGGGAACACTGAAGCTTTCTTT
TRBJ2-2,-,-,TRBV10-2,CASTGANTGELFF,TGCGCCAGCACCGGGGCGAACACCGGGGAGCTGTTTTTT
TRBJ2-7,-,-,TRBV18,CASSTGNNEQYF,TGTGCCAGCTCTACGGGGAACAACGAGCAGTACTTC
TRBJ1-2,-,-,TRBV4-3,CASSQDWGANYGYTF,TGCGCCAGCAGCCAAGATTGGGGGGCTAACTATGGCTACACCTTC
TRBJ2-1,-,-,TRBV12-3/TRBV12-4,CASSLTRDEQFF,TGTGCCAGCAGTTTGACCAGGGATGAGCAGTTCTTC
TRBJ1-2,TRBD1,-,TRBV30,CAWEDWDRGYGYTF,TGTGCCTGGGAAGATTGGGACAGAGGCTATGGCTACACCTTC
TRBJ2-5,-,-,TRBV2,CASSMTANQETQYF,TGTGCCAGCAGTATGACAGCGAACCAAGAGACCCAGTACTTC
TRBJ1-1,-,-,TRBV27,CASSSGPNTEAFF,TGTGCCAGCAGCTCAGGGCCAAACACTGAAGCTTTCTTT
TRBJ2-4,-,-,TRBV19,CASSIGNIQYF,TGTGCCAGTAGTATCGGGAACATTCAGTACTTC
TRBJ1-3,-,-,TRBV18,CASFQGSPFDTIYF,TGTGCCAGCTTTCAGGGGAGTCCCTTCGACACCATATATTTT
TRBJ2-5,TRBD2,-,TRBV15,CATSRDLLAGGSETQYF,TGTGCCACCAGCAGAGATCTGCTAGCGGGGGGCTCTGAGACCCAGTACTTC